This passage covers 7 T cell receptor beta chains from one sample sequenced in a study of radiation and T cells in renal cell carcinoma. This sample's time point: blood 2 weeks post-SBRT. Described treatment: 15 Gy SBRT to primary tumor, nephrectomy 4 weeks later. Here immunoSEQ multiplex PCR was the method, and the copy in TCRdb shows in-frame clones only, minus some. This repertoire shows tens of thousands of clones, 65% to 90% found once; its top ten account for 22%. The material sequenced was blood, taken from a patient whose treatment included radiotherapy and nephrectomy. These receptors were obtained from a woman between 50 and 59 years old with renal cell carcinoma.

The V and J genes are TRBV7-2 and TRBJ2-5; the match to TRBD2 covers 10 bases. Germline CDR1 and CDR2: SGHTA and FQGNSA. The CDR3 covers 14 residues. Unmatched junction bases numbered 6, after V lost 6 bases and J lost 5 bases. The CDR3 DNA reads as TGTGCCAGCAGGCCTAGCGGGAGTTGGGAGACCCAGTACTTC. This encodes CASRPSGSWETQYF. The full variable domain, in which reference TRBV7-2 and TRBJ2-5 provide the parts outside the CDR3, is GAGVSQSPSNKVTEKGKDVELRCDPISGHTALYWYRQSLGQGLEFLIYFQGNSAPDKSGLPSDRFSAERTGGSVSTLTIQRTQQEDSAVYLCASRPSGSWETQYFGPGTRLLVL.

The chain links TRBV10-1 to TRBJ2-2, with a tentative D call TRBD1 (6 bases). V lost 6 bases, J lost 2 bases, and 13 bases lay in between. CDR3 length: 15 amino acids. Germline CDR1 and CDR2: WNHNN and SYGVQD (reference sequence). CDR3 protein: CASRAGTSNTGELFF. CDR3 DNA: TGCGCCAGCAGGGCCGGGACATCCAACACCGGGGAGCTGTTTTTT.

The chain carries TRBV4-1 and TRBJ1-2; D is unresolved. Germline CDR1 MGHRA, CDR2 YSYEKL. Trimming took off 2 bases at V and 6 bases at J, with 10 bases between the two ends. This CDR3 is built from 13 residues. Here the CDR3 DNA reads TGCGCCAGCAGCCAAAATCAGGCGGATGGCTACACCTTC. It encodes CASSQNQADGYTF.

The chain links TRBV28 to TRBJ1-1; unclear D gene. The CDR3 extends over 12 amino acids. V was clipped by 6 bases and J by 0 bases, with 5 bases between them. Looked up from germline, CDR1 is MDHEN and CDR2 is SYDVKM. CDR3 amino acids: CASSWVNTEAFF. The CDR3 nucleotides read TGTGCCAGCAGCTGGGTGAACACTGAAGCTTTCTTT.

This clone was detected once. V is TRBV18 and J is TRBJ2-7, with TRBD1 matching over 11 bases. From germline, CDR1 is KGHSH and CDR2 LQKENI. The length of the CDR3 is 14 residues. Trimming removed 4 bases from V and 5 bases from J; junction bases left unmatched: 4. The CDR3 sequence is CASSHRDRGDEQYF. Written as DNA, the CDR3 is TGTGCCAGCTCACACCGGGACAGGGGGGACGAGCAGTACTTC. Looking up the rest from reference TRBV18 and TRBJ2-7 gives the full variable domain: NAGVMQNPRHLVRRRGQEARLRCSPMKGHSHVYWYRQLPEEGLKFMVYLQKENIIDESGMPKERFSAEFPKEGPSILRIQQVVRGDSAAYFCASSHRDRGDEQYFGPGTRLTVT.

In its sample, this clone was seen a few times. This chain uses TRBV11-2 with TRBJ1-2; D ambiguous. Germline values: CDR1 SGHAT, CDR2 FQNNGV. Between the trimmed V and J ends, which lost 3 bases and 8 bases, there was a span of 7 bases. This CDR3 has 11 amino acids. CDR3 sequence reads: CASSFRAGYTF. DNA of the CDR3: TGTGCCAGCAGCTTTAGGGCGGGCTACACCTTC.

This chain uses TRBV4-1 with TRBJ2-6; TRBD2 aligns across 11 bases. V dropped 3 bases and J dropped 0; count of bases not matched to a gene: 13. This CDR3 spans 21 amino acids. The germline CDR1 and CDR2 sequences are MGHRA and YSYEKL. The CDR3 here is CASSQTGTGTSGNSGANVLTF. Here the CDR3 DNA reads TGCGCCAGCAGCCAGACTGGGACCGGGACTAGCGGTAACTCTGGGGCCAACGTCCTGACTTTC.